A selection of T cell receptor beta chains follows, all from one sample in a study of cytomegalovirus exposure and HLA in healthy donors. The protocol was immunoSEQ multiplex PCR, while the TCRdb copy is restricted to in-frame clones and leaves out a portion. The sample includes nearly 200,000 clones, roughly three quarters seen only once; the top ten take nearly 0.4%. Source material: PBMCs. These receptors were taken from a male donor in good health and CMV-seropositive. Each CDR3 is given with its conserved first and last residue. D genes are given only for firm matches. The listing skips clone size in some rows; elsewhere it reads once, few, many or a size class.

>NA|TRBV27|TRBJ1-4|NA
CASSTRDTLRGEKLFF
TGTGCCAGCAGTACCCGGGACACCTTAAGAGGGGAAAAACTGTTTTTT
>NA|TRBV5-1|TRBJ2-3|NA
CASSGAAGGKTDTQYF
TGCGCCAGCAGCGGGGCGGCAGGGGGGAAAACAGATACGCAGTATTTT
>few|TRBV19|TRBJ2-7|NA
CASSVSAGLTYPYEQYF
TGTGCCAGTAGTGTTTCTGCAGGCCTCACTTACCCCTACGAGCAGTACTTC
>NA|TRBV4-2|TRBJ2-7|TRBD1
CASSRDGRHRGYEQYF
TGTGCCAGCAGCCGGGATGGTAGGCACAGGGGATACGAGCAGTACTTC
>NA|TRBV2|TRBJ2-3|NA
CASSNPGGSTDTQYF
TGTGCCAGCAGTAATCCGGGGGGCAGCACAGATACGCAGTATTTT
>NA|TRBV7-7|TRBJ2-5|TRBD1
CASSLTGIDETQYF
TGTGCTAGCAGCTTGACAGGGATAGACGAGACCCAGTACTTC
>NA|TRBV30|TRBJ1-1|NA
CATSGSGPEAFF
TGTGCCACGTCAGGTTCAGGGCCTGAAGCTTTCTTT
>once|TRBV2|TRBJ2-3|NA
CASMREGVLTDTQYF
TGTGCCAGCATGCGTGAAGGGGTTCTCACAGATACGCAGTATTTT
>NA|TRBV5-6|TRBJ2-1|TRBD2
CASSSRPLLAGHNEQFF
TGTGCCAGCAGCTCACGACCCCTATTAGCGGGGCACAATGAGCAGTTCTTC
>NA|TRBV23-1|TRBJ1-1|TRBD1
CASRIAGTVVTEAFF
TGCGCCAGCAGGATAGCCGGGACAGTCGTTACTGAAGCTTTCTTT
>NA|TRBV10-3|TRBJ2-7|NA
CAISESTQGYEQYF
TGTGCCATCAGTGAGTCTACACAGGGCTACGAGCAGTACTTC
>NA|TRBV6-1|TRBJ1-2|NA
CASSGSLRDLTTF
TGTGCCAGCAGTGGATCTCTCCGGGACTTAACGACCTTC
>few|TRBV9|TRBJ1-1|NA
CASSVVLVGTEAFF
TGTGCCAGCAGCGTAGTACTGGTTGGCACTGAAGCTTTCTTT
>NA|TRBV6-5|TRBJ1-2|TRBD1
CASSYRTGRGGYTF
TGTGCCAGCAGTTACAGGACAGGGAGAGGAGGCTACACCTTC
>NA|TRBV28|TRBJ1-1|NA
CASSSQNTEAFF
TGTGCCAGCAGTTCCCAGAACACTGAAGCTTTCTTT
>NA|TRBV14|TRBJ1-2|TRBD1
CASSQVPGGVQDGYTF
TGTGCCAGCAGCCAAGTGCCAGGGGGCGTTCAAGATGGCTACACCTTC
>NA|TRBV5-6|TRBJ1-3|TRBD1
CASSSGGSGNTIYF
TGTGCCAGCAGCTCAGGGGGTAGTGGAAACACCATATATTTT
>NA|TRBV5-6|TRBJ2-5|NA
CASSWGGGETQYF
TGTGCCAGCAGCTGGGGGGGCGGGGAGACCCAGTACTTC
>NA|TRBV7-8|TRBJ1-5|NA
CASSFRGNSNQPQHF
TGTGCCAGCAGCTTTAGAGGGAATAGCAATCAGCCCCAGCATTTT
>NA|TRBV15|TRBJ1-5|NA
CATSRERFNQPQHF
TGTGCCACCAGCAGAGAACGGTTCAATCAGCCCCAGCATTTT
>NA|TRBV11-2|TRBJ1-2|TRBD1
CASSLTGTANYGYTF
TGTGCCAGCAGCTTGACCGGGACAGCCAACTATGGCTACACCTTC
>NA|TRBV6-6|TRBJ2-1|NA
CASSSASSYNEQFF
TGTGCCAGCAGTTCGGCTAGTTCCTACAATGAGCAGTTCTTC
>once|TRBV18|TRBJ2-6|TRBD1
CASSHQGGARGANVLTF
TGTGCCAGCTCACACCAAGGGGGCGCCCGAGGGGCCAACGTCCTGACTTTC
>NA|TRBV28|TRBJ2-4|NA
CASSHPTPRAKNIQYF
TGTGCCAGCAGTCACCCGACACCGAGAGCCAAAAACATTCAGTACTTC
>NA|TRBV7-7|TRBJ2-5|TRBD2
CATTRRGGAEETQYF
TGTGCCACCACACGACGGGGAGGGGCGGAAGAGACCCAGTACTTC
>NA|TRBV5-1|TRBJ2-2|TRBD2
CASSFGGDTGELFF
TGCGCCAGCAGCTTCGGGGGGGACACCGGGGAGCTGTTTTTT
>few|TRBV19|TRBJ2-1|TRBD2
CASKPRGGTTMVEQFF
TGTGCCAGTAAACCACGGGGGGGCACAACAATGGTTGAGCAGTTCTTC
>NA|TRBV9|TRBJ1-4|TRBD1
CASSVAQGAGEKLFF
TGTGCCAGCAGCGTAGCACAGGGGGCAGGGGAAAAACTGTTTTTT
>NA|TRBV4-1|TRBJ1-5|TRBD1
CASSQLGTGLEPQHF
TGCGCCAGCAGCCAACTGGGGACAGGGCTTGAGCCCCAGCATTTT
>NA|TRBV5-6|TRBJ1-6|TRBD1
CASSGDRGKRNSPLHF
TGTGCCAGCAGCGGGGACAGGGGGAAGAGGAATTCACCCCTCCACTTT
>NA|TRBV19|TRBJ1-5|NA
CASRVGGTSHQPQHF
TGTGCCAGTAGGGTGGGGGGGACCTCTCATCAGCCCCAGCATTTT
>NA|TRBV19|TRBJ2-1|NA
CASSLSGTPYNEQFF
TGTGCCAGTAGTCTTTCCGGGACTCCCTACAATGAGCAGTTCTTC
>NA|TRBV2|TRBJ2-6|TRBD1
CASRDREFGANVLTF
TGTGCCAGCAGGGACAGGGAATTTGGGGCCAACGTCCTGACTTTC
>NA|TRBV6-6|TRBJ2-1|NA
CASSYGTRRYEQFF
TGTGCCAGCAGTTACGGGACACGGAGGTATGAGCAGTTCTTC
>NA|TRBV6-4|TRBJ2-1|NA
CASSVTIGSEQFF
TGTGCCAGCAGTGTAACGATTGGTAGTGAGCAGTTCTTC
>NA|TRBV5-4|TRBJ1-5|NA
CASSLEGIGPQHF
TGTGCCAGCAGCTTAGAGGGTATCGGGCCCCAGCATTTT
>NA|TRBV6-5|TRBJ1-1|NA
CASSGRNTEAFF
TGTGCCAGCAGTGGGCGGAACACTGAAGCTTTCTTT
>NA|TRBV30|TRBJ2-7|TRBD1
CAWSDRGEQYF
TGTGCCTGGAGCGACAGGGGCGAGCAGTACTTC
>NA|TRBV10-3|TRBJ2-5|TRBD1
CAISRQGSQETQYF
TGTGCCATCAGTAGACAGGGGAGTCAGGAGACCCAGTACTTC
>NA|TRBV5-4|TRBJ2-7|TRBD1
CASRYWDSTYEQYF
TGTGCCAGCAGGTACTGGGACAGCACCTACGAGCAGTACTTC
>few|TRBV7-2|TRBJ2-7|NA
CASSLAPEPDLSYEQYF
TGTGCCAGCAGCTTAGCCCCGGAGCCAGATCTCTCCTACGAGCAGTACTTC
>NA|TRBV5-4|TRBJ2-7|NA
CASSYDTEQYF
TGTGCCAGCAGCTACGACACCGAGCAGTACTTC
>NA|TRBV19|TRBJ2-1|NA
CASRQGGSNEQFF
TGTGCCAGTAGACAGGGGGGGAGCAATGAGCAGTTCTTC
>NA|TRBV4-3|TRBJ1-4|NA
CASSQDRGAGNEKLFF
TGCGCCAGCAGCCAAGATCGCGGGGCAGGGAATGAAAAACTGTTTTTT
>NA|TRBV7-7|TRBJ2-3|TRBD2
CASSLLSGSTDTQYF
TGTGCTAGCAGCTTACTTAGCGGGAGCACAGATACGCAGTATTTT
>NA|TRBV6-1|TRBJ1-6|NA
CASSEFGDSSSYNSPLHF
TGTGCCAGCAGTGAATTTGGCGACAGTAGCTCCTATAATTCACCCCTCCACTTT
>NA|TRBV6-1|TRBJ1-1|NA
CASSEAPGWHTEAFF
TGTGCCAGCAGTGAAGCCCCAGGGTGGCACACTGAAGCTTTCTTT
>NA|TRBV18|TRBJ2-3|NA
CASSQNQRRGRGTDTQYF
TGTGCCAGCTCACAAAACCAAAGAAGGGGAAGGGGCACAGATACGCAGTATTTT
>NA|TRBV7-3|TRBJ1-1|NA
CASSQQENTEAFF
TGTGCCAGCAGTCAACAGGAGAACACTGAAGCTTTCTTT
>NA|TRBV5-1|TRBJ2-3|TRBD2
CASSTRLAGGVDTQYF
TGCGCCAGCAGCACCAGACTAGCGGGAGGAGTAGATACGCAGTATTTT
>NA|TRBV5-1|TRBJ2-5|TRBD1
CASSGMTGMISETQYF
TGCGCCAGCAGCGGGATGACAGGGATGATCTCAGAGACCCAGTACTTC
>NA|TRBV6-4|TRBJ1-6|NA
CASSVITNSPLHF
TGTGCCAGCAGTGTCATAACAAATTCACCCCTCCACTTT
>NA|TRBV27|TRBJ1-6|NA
CASRDSLNSPLHF
TGTGCCAGCAGAGACAGCCTTAATTCACCCCTCCACTTT
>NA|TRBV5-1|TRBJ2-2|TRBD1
CASSFSSDRGTGELFF
TGCGCCAGCAGCTTCTCCTCGGACAGGGGCACCGGGGAGCTGTTTTTT
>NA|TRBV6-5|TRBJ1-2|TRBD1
CASSRGQGDGYGYTF
TGTGCCAGCAGTCGAGGACAGGGGGATGGCTATGGCTACACCTTC
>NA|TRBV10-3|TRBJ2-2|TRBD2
CATGGDTGELFF
TGTGCCACCGGGGGGGACACCGGGGAGCTGTTTTTT
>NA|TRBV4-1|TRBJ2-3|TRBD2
CASSQEIAGGRGDTQYF
TGCGCCAGCAGCCAAGAAATAGCGGGAGGACGGGGAGATACGCAGTATTTT
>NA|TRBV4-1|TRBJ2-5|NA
CASSQLLQETQYF
TGCGCCAGCAGCCAACTACTTCAAGAGACCCAGTACTTC
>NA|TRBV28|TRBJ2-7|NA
CASSSIAYEQYF
TGTGCCAGCAGTTCCATTGCCTACGAGCAGTACTTC
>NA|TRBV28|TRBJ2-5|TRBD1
CASSLGASETGPSETQYF
TGTGCCAGCAGCCTAGGGGCAAGTGAGACAGGGCCTAGTGAGACCCAGTACTTC